Listed here are 20 T cell receptor beta chains from one sample, sequenced in a study of blood T cell repertoires in COVID-19. The assay was immunoSEQ multiplex PCR, and TCRdb's table has in-frame clones only and misses some. Of tens of thousands of clones in the sample, about 95% are singletons; the top ten hold more than 4%. The sample comprised peripheral blood. These receptors were obtained from a human donor with active COVID-19. The donor label of this sample is uncertain.

This clone was found once. This rearrangement joins TRBV19 to TRBJ2-7; 11 bases agree with TRBD1. CDR3 length: 15 residues. Germline loops: CDR1 LNHDA, CDR2 SQIVND (reference sequence). Germline trimming cut 3 bases from V and 4 bases from J; bases unmatched to any gene: 5. This CDR3 is CASSMWGQGEYEQYF. CDR3 nucleotide sequence: TGTGCCAGTAGTATGTGGGGACAGGGGGAGTACGAGCAGTACTTC. Full variable domain (missing parts from reference TRBV19 and TRBJ2-7): DGGITQSPKYLFRKEGQNVTLSCEQNLNHDAMYWYRQDPGQGLRLIYYSQIVNDFQKGDIAEGYSVSREKKESFPLTVTSAQKNPTAFYLCASSMWGQGEYEQYFGPGTRLTVT.

J is TRBJ1-6 and V is TRBV5-1; D is uncertain. This CDR3 spans 16 amino acids. The V gene's germline CDR1 is SGHRS and CDR2 YFSETQ. V lost 5 bases and J 8 bases, leaving 20 bases between the germline ends. The CDR3 DNA reads TGCGCCAGCAGTCCGGGAGACGGGGTGATCTATTCACCCCTCCACTTT. Its translation is CASSPGDGVIYSPLHF.

This clone was detected only once. CDR3 in amino acids: CATSDFSGREDTQYF. In DNA, the CDR3 is TGTGCCACCAGTGATTTTAGTGGGCGGGAAGATACGCAGTATTTT. The chain employs TRBV24-1 and TRBJ2-3, with a tentative D call TRBD2 (6 bases). This CDR3 is 15 amino acids long. The V end lost 1 base, the J end lost 5 bases, and 12 bases lay between the germline ends. The germline CDR1 and CDR2 sequences are KGHDR and SFDVKD.

The genes are TRBV15 and TRBJ1-1, with TRBD1 identical over 9 bases. The CDR3 consists of 15 residues. Germline V gives CDR1 LNHNV, CDR2 YYDKDF (reference sequence). After removal of 5 bases from V and 5 bases from J, the junction contained 9 bases not matched to a gene. CDR3: CATSGRQGEGTEAFF. For the CDR3, the DNA is TGTGCCACCAGCGGCAGACAGGGGGAGGGGACTGAAGCTTTCTTT.

The chain couples TRBV3-1 (or the pseudogene TRBV3-2) to TRBJ2-1, with D possibly matching TRBD1 (6 bases). Trimming shortened V by 0 bases and J by 10 bases, and 13 bases separated the two germline ends. The CDR3 contains 14 residues. Germline V gene sequence: CDR1 LGHDT, CDR2 YNNKEL (reference sequence). CDR3 in amino acids: CASSQDATGTEQFF. Here the CDR3 DNA reads TGTGCCAGCAGCCAAGACGCGACAGGAACAGAGCAGTTCTTC.

The chain joins TRBV19 to TRBJ1-2; D perhaps matches TRBD1 (5 bases). Looked up from germline, CDR1 is LNHDA and CDR2 is SQIVND (reference sequence). This CDR3 is built from 13 residues. Trimming stripped 2 bases from V and 7 bases from J, with 11 bases between. CDR3 sequence (DNA): TGTGCCAGTAGTATAAAGGGGCAGTCTGGCTACACCTTC. This translates into CASSIKGQSGYTF.

The rearrangement links TRBV27 to TRBJ1-5; TRBD1 might be the D (5 bases). The germline CDR1 and CDR2 sequences are MNHEY and SMNVEV (reference sequence). The V and J ends lost 5 bases and 1 base respectively, with 9 bases between them. The CDR3 sequence is 14 residues long. The CDR3 DNA reads as TGTGCCAGCAGTATCGGGGGGAGCAATCAGCCCCAGCATTTT. This translates into CASSIGGSNQPQHF.

The CDR3 loop reads CASRLAASYNEQFF. In nucleotides, the CDR3 is TGTGCCAGTCGACTAGCGGCAAGCTACAATGAGCAGTTCTTC. The V call is TRBV28, the J call TRBJ2-1; 9 bases agree with TRBD2. CDR1 MDHEN and CDR2 SYDVKM come from the germline V gene. The CDR3 runs 14 residues. V gave up 9 bases and J gave up 3 bases; unmatched junction bases: 6. Full variable domain (rest looked up from reference TRBV28 and TRBJ2-1): DVKVTQSSRYLVKRTGEKVFLECVQDMDHENMFWYRQDPGLGLRLIYFSYDVKMKEKGDIPEGYSVSREKKERFSLILESASTNQTSMYLCASRLAASYNEQFFGPGTRLTVL.

The chain couples TRBV18 to TRBJ2-3; possibly TRBD2 for D (5 bases). The CDR3 length is 13 residues. V lost 4 bases and J 4 bases, leaving 9 bases between the germline ends. Germline CDR1 and CDR2: KGHSH and LQKENI. The CDR3 sequence: CASSLDFSDTQYF. CDR3 DNA: TGTGCCAGCTCACTGGACTTCTCAGATACGCAGTATTTT.

The rearrangement uses TRBV5-1 and TRBJ1-4, with D perhaps matching TRBD1 (6 bases). Germline lookup yields CDR1 SGHRS and CDR2 YFSETQ. Trimming stripped 0 bases from V and 3 bases from J, with 9 bases between. This CDR3 region has 15 residues. The DNA of the CDR3 is TGCGCCAGCAGCTTGGAAGGGGGAGCTAATGAAAAACTGTTTTTT. This gives the protein CASSLEGGANEKLFF.

The chain's CDR3 is CASGGFRNEQFF. The DNA for the CDR3 is TGTGCCAGCGGGGGGTTCCGCAATGAGCAGTTCTTC. The gene calls are TRBV28 and TRBJ2-1; D perhaps matches TRBD2 (6 bases). CDR3 length: 12 residues. Germline CDR1 MDHEN, CDR2 SYDVKM. V lost 8 bases and J lost 6, with 11 bases in between.

The chain employs TRBV19 and TRBJ2-7; no clear D gene. Germline V gene data show CDR1 as LNHDA and CDR2 as SQIVND (reference sequence). The V end was cut by 10 bases, the J end by 1 base, with 11 bases between. The CDR3 runs 12 residues. CDR3 region: CATSSLSYEQYF. DNA for the CDR3: TGTGCCACCTCGTCCCTTTCCTACGAGCAGTACTTC.

J is TRBJ2-3 and V is TRBV7-2; 7 positions match TRBD1. Germline loops: CDR1 SGHTA, CDR2 FQGNSA. The CDR3 covers 14 residues. Trimming cost V 2 bases and J 6 bases; bases outside gene matches: 5. CDR3: CASSLSRGIDTQYF. CDR3 nucleotide sequence: TGTGCCAGCAGCTTATCCAGGGGGATTGATACGCAGTATTTT.

The J gene is TRBJ2-4, the V gene TRBV2; no reliable D call. The CDR3 totals 14 residues. Germline CDR1 SNHLY, CDR2 FYNNEI. V lost 3 bases and J lost 0, with 6 bases in between. CDR3 sequence: CASSERLAKNIQYF. The CDR3, as DNA: TGTGCCAGCAGTGAGCGGCTAGCCAAAAACATTCAGTACTTC.

The chain carries TRBV5-4 and TRBJ1-1; tentative D call: TRBD1 (5 bases). V shed 4 bases and J shed 3 bases, with 16 bases lying between them. CDR1 is SGHNT and CDR2 is YYREEE in the germline V gene (reference sequence). CDR3 size: 15 residues. The CDR3 loop reads CASSVPGGGDTEAFF. In DNA, the CDR3 is TGTGCCAGCAGCGTTCCAGGTGGGGGGGACACTGAAGCTTTCTTT.

V is TRBV12-3 or TRBV12-4 and J is TRBJ1-2; a possible D gene is TRBD1 (5 bases). This CDR3 spans 13 amino acids. Trimming removed 3 bases at V and 6 bases at J, with 11 bases between. CDR3 DNA sequence: TGTGCCAGCAGTTTGGCAGGGATCCATGGCTACACCTTC. Translating it yields CASSLAGIHGYTF.

The chain recombines TRBV5-4 with TRBJ1-6; 7 bases fit TRBD1. This CDR3 contains 13 residues. J gave up 8 bases and V 2 bases, and 1 base lay outside the gene matches. Germline CDR1 and CDR2: SGHNT and YYREEE (reference sequence). CDR3 loop: CASSFDRDSPLHF. Here the CDR3 DNA reads TGTGCCAGCAGCTTTGACAGGGATTCACCCCTCCACTTT.

The V gene is TRBV2, the J gene TRBJ1-5; a weak D match, TRBD1 (5 bases). This CDR3 has 14 residues. Looked up from germline, CDR1 is SNHLY and CDR2 is FYNNEI. Trimming shortened V by 3 bases and J by 8 bases, and 14 bases separated the two germline ends. CDR3 nucleotides: TGTGCCAGCAGTGAGGTGACAGACCTTGAGCCCCAGCATTTT. Translating gives CASSEVTDLEPQHF. Variable domain in full (rest from reference TRBV2 and TRBJ1-5): EPEVTQTPSHQVTQMGQEVILRCVPISNHLYFYWYRQILGQKVEFLVSFYNNEISEKSEIFDDQFSVERPDGSNFTLKIRSTKLEDSAMYFCASSEVTDLEPQHFGDGTRLSIL.

This chain uses TRBV18 with TRBJ2-5; TRBD1 aligns across 9 bases. CDR1 and CDR2 (germline): KGHSH, LQKENI. J was trimmed by 4 bases and V by 4 bases; bases with no gene match: 10. The CDR3 runs 16 residues. CDR3 sequence: CASSQNTGGASETQYF. The CDR3 DNA is TGTGCCAGCTCACAAAATACAGGGGGCGCATCAGAGACCCAGTACTTC.

The chain uses TRBV19 and TRBJ2-2; 12 bases line up with TRBD2. The trim removed 1 base at V and 5 bases at J, leaving 2 bases unmatched. There are 16 residues in the CDR3. Germline loops: CDR1 LNHDA, CDR2 SQIVND (reference sequence). This chain's CDR3 is CASSIGTSGRTGELFF. In DNA form, the CDR3 reads TGTGCCAGTAGTATAGGAACTAGCGGGAGGACCGGGGAGCTGTTTTTT.